These 32 T cell receptor beta chains came from one sample sequenced in a study of T cell responses to AZD1222 COVID-19 vaccine. Here immunoSEQ multiplex PCR was the method, and the copy in TCRdb shows in-frame clones only, minus some. The sample includes 95,000 to 150,000 clones, under 90% of them seen just once. The source was peripheral blood, collected on day 0 of AZD1222 vaccination. All receptors derive from an adult in good health.

CDR3 region: CASSWDSSNQPQHF. In nucleotides, the CDR3 is TGTGCCAGCAGTTGGGACAGTAGCAATCAGCCCCAGCATTTT. The chain is built from TRBV25-1 and TRBJ1-5; TRBD1 matches at 7 bases. Losses at the gene ends were 5 bases for V and 0 bases for J; bases not matched to a gene: 1. This CDR3 spans 14 amino acids. Germline CDR1 MGHDK, CDR2 SYGVNS.

This rearrangement joins TRBV10-3 to TRBJ1-1; D is undetermined. This CDR3 is built from 11 residues. Trimming stripped 10 bases from V and 5 bases from J, with 11 bases between. Per the germline V gene, CDR1 is ENHRY and CDR2 is SYGVKD. The chain's CDR3 is CASGRETEAFF. The CDR3 coding sequence is TGTGCCAGCGGACGGGAAACTGAAGCTTTCTTT.

A single count supports this clone. At one end, the junction sequence differs from germline, possibly due to a read error. The chain has TRBV20-1 and TRBJ1-1; D unclear. Germline V gene sequence: CDR1 DFQATT, CDR2 SNEGSKA (reference sequence). This CDR3 is built from 11 residues. CDR3 bases: TGCAGTGCCAGAGGACCGGGCGGAACTTTCTTT. It specifies CSARGPGGTFF.

This rearrangement joins TRBV19 to TRBJ2-1; D ambiguous. Trimming took off 4 bases at V and 6 bases at J, with 13 bases between the two ends. Per germline, CDR1 LNHDA and CDR2 SQIVND (reference sequence). This CDR3 comprises 14 residues. The CDR3: CASSNGAPVNEQFF. The CDR3, as DNA: TGTGCCAGTAGTAACGGCGCCCCAGTCAATGAGCAGTTCTTC.

The V and J genes are TRBV11-3 and TRBJ2-1; 12 bases are a match to TRBD2. V gave up 5 bases and J gave up 2 bases; unmatched junction bases: 4. The CDR3 covers 16 residues. Germline CDR1 and CDR2: SGHNT and YENEEA. This chain's CDR3 is CASSPRTSGTYNEQFF. In DNA, the CDR3 is TGTGCCAGCAGCCCGCGGACTAGCGGGACCTACAATGAGCAGTTCTTC.

J is TRBJ1-1 and V is TRBV2; D unresolved. In germline, CDR1 is SNHLY, CDR2 FYNNEI. This CDR3 is 14 amino acids long. V was pared by 3 bases and J by 4 bases, with 12 bases between. CDR3 nucleotides: TGTGCCAGCAGTGATAAGGGTGGGGTCACTGAAGCTTTCTTT. Encoded protein: CASSDKGGVTEAFF.

The table lists this clone with a count of one. V usage is TRBV29-1 and J usage is TRBJ2-1; D unresolved. V was shortened by 4 bases and J by 4 bases, with 8 bases between the two germline ends. Germline V CDR1 and CDR2: SQVTM, ANQGSEA. The CDR3 runs to 12 residues. The CDR3 nucleotides read TGCAGCGTTGTAGAGATATACAATGAGCAGTTCTTC. Protein: CSVVEIYNEQFF.

In DNA form, the CDR3 reads TGCAGCTGGCGGGCAGATACGCAGTATTTT. Amino acids: CSWRADTQYF. The chain combines TRBV29-1 with TRBJ2-3, with a weak D call TRBD2 (5 bases). In germline, CDR1 is SQVTM, CDR2 ANQGSEA. V lost 8 bases, J lost 4 bases, and 7 bases lay in between. CDR3 length: 10 residues.

J is TRBJ2-1 and V is TRBV2, with unresolved D. The CDR3 runs to 13 residues. Trimming cost V 7 bases and J 0 bases, with 7 bases left between them. CDR1 is SNHLY, CDR2 FYNNEI, per germline. The CDR3 DNA follows: TGTGCCAGCAAACTCTACTCCTACAATGAGCAGTTCTTC. Translation gives CASKLYSYNEQFF.

This chain joins TRBV5-1 and TRBJ1-4; TRBD1 agrees at 8 bases. V lost 0 bases, J lost 3 bases, and 4 bases stayed unmatched. Per the germline V gene, CDR1 is SGHRS and CDR2 is YFSETQ. This CDR3 comprises 16 residues. The CDR3 region has the DNA TGCGCCAGCAGCTTGGGCGGACAGGGCCCTAATGAAAAACTGTTTTTT. This codes for CASSLGGQGPNEKLFF.

The chain joins TRBV24-1 to TRBJ2-1; TRBD2 aligns across 14 bases. CDR3 length: 14 residues. After removal of 9 bases from V and 9 bases from J, the junction contained 6 bases not matched to a gene. Germline lookup yields CDR1 KGHDR and CDR2 SFDVKD. CDR3 nucleotide sequence: TGTGCCACCCAGACTAGCGGGGGGGAGGGTGAGCAGTTCTTC. Translated, it gives CATQTSGGEGEQFF.

V usage is TRBV10-1 and J usage is TRBJ1-1; TRBD1 is a possible D gene (6 bases). Germline V CDR1 and CDR2: WNHNN, SYGVQD (reference sequence). The CDR3 runs 13 residues. Trimming pared 2 bases from V and 4 bases from J, leaving 8 bases between. CDR3 in amino acids: CASSETGTTEAFF. CDR3 nucleotide sequence: TGCGCCAGCAGTGAGACAGGGACCACTGAAGCTTTCTTT.

The chain uses TRBV18 and TRBJ2-7, with 13 bases identical to TRBD2. V was clipped by 2 bases and J by 6 bases; unmatched bases: 4. This CDR3 spans 15 amino acids. Germline lookup yields CDR1 KGHSH and CDR2 LQKENI. The CDR3 is CASSPGTSGIREQYF. The DNA for the CDR3 is TGTGCCAGCTCACCAGGGACTAGCGGGATCCGCGAGCAGTACTTC.

This rearrangement joins TRBV6-5 to TRBJ2-7; tentative D call: TRBD1 (6 bases). In germline, CDR1 is MNHEY, CDR2 SVGAGI. Between the trimmed V and J ends, which lost 0 bases and 3 bases, there was a span of 12 bases. The CDR3 extends over 15 amino acids. CDR3 sequence (DNA): TGTGCCAGCAGTTACTCTCGGACAGTCTTCTACGAGCAGTACTTC. Residues: CASSYSRTVFYEQYF.

This chain links TRBV6-1 with TRBJ2-1, with 11 bases that match TRBD2. V lost 2 bases and J lost 6; bases outside the gene matches: 15. Germline V gene lookup returns CDR1 MNHNS and CDR2 SASEGT. This CDR3 is built from 19 residues. In nucleotides, the CDR3 is TGTGCCAGCAGTGAACGCCTACAGGAATTAGCGGGAGGGCGCAATGAGCAGTTCTTC. It codes for CASSERLQELAGGRNEQFF.

The chain recombines TRBV12-3 or TRBV12-4 with TRBJ2-7; TRBD1 matches at 8 bases. The CDR3 loop spans 13 amino acids. With 5 bases clipped from V and 3 bases from J, the junction kept 3 bases outside the gene matches. CDR3 region: CASSRTGFYEQYF. The CDR3 DNA follows: TGTGCCAGCAGTAGGACAGGGTTCTACGAGCAGTACTTC.

The chain joins TRBV12-3 or TRBV12-4 to TRBJ2-3; D gene unclear. This CDR3 spans 12 amino acids. V was cut by 3 bases and J by 6 bases, with 7 bases left in between. The CDR3 protein is CASSFYRDTQYF. The DNA for the CDR3 is TGTGCCAGCAGTTTTTATCGCGATACGCAGTATTTT.

V is TRBV6-2 or TRBV6-3 and J is TRBJ2-5, with 10 bases lining up with TRBD2. J gave up 4 bases and V 2 bases, and 13 bases lay outside the gene matches. CDR1 is MNHEY and CDR2 is SVGEGT in the germline V gene. The CDR3 length is 18 residues. Here the CDR3 DNA reads TGTGCCAGCAGTTACGGGACTAGCGAGGCGCCACTATCAGAGACCCAGTACTTC. Translation: CASSYGTSEAPLSETQYF.

This chain links TRBV7-8 with TRBJ2-5, with 10 bases matching TRBD1. Germline V gives CDR1 SGHVS, CDR2 FQNEAQ. This CDR3 region has 18 residues. Trimming removed 5 bases from V and 0 bases from J; junction bases left unmatched: 12. This CDR3 is CASSPDDRGRSYQETQYF. DNA for the CDR3: TGTGCCAGCAGCCCGGACGACAGGGGGCGAAGCTACCAAGAGACCCAGTACTTC.

The chain has TRBV27 and TRBJ1-2; D ambiguous. The CDR3 runs 15 residues. Germline loops: CDR1 MNHEY, CDR2 SMNVEV (reference sequence). V dropped 2 bases and J dropped 8 bases, with 18 bases sitting between them. CDR3 DNA sequence: TGTGCCAGCAGTTTACCGGGCACGTCGCATGGAGGCTACACCTTC. This translates into CASSLPGTSHGGYTF.

The V call is TRBV27, the J call TRBJ2-3; D unresolved. The CDR3 covers 13 residues. V lost 3 bases, J lost 1 base, and 5 bases lay in between. The germline CDR1 and CDR2 sequences are MNHEY and SMNVEV (reference sequence). The CDR3 protein is CASSFSGTDTQYF. The CDR3 DNA sequence: TGTGCCAGCAGTTTCTCCGGCACAGATACGCAGTATTTT.

J is TRBJ2-1 and V is TRBV11-2; possible D gene TRBD2, 6 bases. Trimming shortened V by 0 bases and J by 6 bases, and 21 bases separated the two germline ends. CDR1 and CDR2 (germline): SGHAT, FQNNGV. The CDR3 is 18 amino acids. The CDR3 sequence: CASSLEPPVAVPLNEQFF. The CDR3 DNA reads as TGTGCCAGCAGCTTAGAGCCTCCGGTAGCGGTTCCTCTCAATGAGCAGTTCTTC.

The chain links TRBV19 to TRBJ2-2, with D maybe TRBD1 (6 bases). CDR3 size: 18 residues. CDR1 LNHDA and CDR2 SQIVND come from the germline V gene (reference sequence). The V end was cut by 2 bases, the J end by 1 base, with 17 bases between. The chain's CDR3 is CASSIRRGPGENTGELFF. In DNA form, the CDR3 reads TGTGCCAGTAGTATAAGGCGCGGGCCAGGGGAGAACACCGGGGAGCTGTTTTTT.

The V gene is TRBV21-1, the J gene TRBJ1-4; TRBD1 is the table's D call, not checked against the DNA. TRBV21-1 is annotated as a pseudogene. This CDR3 is built from 13 residues. CDR3 in amino acids: CASGGDRNEKLFF. The CDR3 coding sequence is TGTGCCAGCGGGGGGGACAGGAATGAAAAACTGTTTTTT.

V is TRBV5-1 and J is TRBJ2-2, with TRBD1 as a possible D gene (6 bases). Germline CDR1 is SGHRS and CDR2 is YFSETQ. The CDR3 has 14 residues. V gave up 9 bases and J gave up 3 bases, with 15 bases separating them. The CDR3 sequence is CATSRDTDTGELFF. The CDR3 bases are TGCGCCACAAGTCGGGACACCGACACCGGGGAGCTGTTTTTT.

V is TRBV28 and J is TRBJ2-3; D is possibly TRBD2 (7 bases). Trimming took 6 bases from V and 0 from J, leaving 28 bases between them. The CDR3 runs to 20 residues. The germline V gene encodes CDR1 MDHEN and CDR2 SYDVKM. The CDR3 DNA sequence: TGTGCCAGCAGCATCGACCACCAGAGGGGGGGACATCTTAGCACAGATACGCAGTATTTT. The encoded protein is CASSIDHQRGGHLSTDTQYF.

The V call is TRBV25-1, the J call TRBJ2-7; D is unresolved. CDR1 MGHDK and CDR2 SYGVNS come from the germline V gene. V was cut by 0 bases and J by 6 bases, with 9 bases left in between. The CDR3 totals 13 residues. The CDR3: CASSEYLGGEQYF. The CDR3 DNA sequence: TGTGCCAGCAGTGAATATCTTGGCGGCGAGCAGTACTTC.

CDR3 nucleotides: TGTGCCAGCAGCCAAGATGCAGGAGGTTTCTCTGGAAACACCATATATTTT. Its protein product is CASSQDAGGFSGNTIYF. V is TRBV3-1 (or the pseudogene TRBV3-2) and J is TRBJ1-3; no definite D call. The ends were cut back, 0 bases at V and 0 bases at J, with 12 bases in the middle. The germline gives CDR1 LGHDT, CDR2 YNNKEL (reference sequence). This CDR3 has 17 residues.

The chain is built from TRBV10-3 and TRBJ1-5, with D unclear. Germline-derived CDR1 and CDR2 are ENHRY and SYGVKD. V was pared by 3 bases and J by 4 bases, with 4 bases between. The CDR3 loop spans 12 amino acids. CDR3 DNA sequence: TGTGCCATCAGTGATTCGAATCAGCCCCAGCATTTT. It translates to CAISDSNQPQHF.

This chain links TRBV7-9 with TRBJ2-7; D gene ambiguous. The CDR3 spans 14 residues. Looked up from germline, CDR1 is SEHNR and CDR2 is FQNEAQ (reference sequence). The ends were cut back, 1 base at V and 3 bases at J, with 10 bases in the middle. The DNA for the CDR3 is TGTGCCAGCAGCTTAGACCTGAGTAGCTACGAGCAGTACTTC. This sequence encodes CASSLDLSSYEQYF.

The chain joins TRBV3-1 (or the pseudogene TRBV3-2) to TRBJ1-5; D not resolved. The CDR3 length is 14 residues. Germline V gene data show CDR1 as LGHDT and CDR2 as YNNKEL (reference sequence). Trimming took off 1 base at V and 6 bases at J, with 10 bases between the two ends. CDR3 nucleotides: TGTGCCAGCAGCCAAGCGCCTCGGGGTCAGCCCCAGCATTTT. Its translation is CASSQAPRGQPQHF.

J is TRBJ2-7 and V is TRBV3-1 (or the pseudogene TRBV3-2); 9 positions match TRBD1. Germline trimming cut 2 bases from V and 7 bases from J; bases unmatched to any gene: 15. CDR1 and CDR2 from the germline V gene are LGHDT and YNNKEL (reference sequence). The CDR3 is made up of 17 amino acids. CDR3 nucleotide sequence: TGTGCCAGCAGCCAACTACCGGGACAGGGATTTCTGGGGGAGCAGTACTTC. Its translation is CASSQLPGQGFLGEQYF.